The clone carrying this T cell receptor (beta chain) was seen a handful of times. Its matching antigen is unknown. All the patients suffered relapse after autologous stem cell transplantation, and brentuximab vedotin exposure differed. Best responses included complete response and partial response; otherwise, the best response was progressive disease. Clones were read by immunoSEQ multiplex PCR, and TCRdb kept only the in-frame ones, dropping some. This sample has 25,000 to 30,000 clones, with around 80% found just once. These data come from a study of PD-1 blockade in classical Hodgkin lymphoma. Study results and limitations: No one has yet defined what causes the repertoire differences, which may be disease activity or prior therapy.

Between the trimmed V and J ends, which lost 8 bases and 6 bases, there was a span of 11 bases. The CDR3 contains 12 residues. Germline V gives CDR1 LNHDA, CDR2 SQIVND (reference sequence). The clonotype comes from a human donor with classical Hodgkin lymphoma. This rearrangement joins TRBV19 to TRBJ1-5; possibly TRBD1 for D (5 bases). Sequencing used peripheral blood mononuclear cells (PBMCs), obtained before the second cycle of nivolumab. The CDR3 is CASGAGGQPQHF. The CDR3 nucleotides are TGTGCCAGTGGGGCAGGAGGTCAGCCCCAGCATTTT.